The TCR beta chain under discussion was sequenced for a study of robustness of blood B and T cell sequencing (dated 2018 in TCRdb). Broadly, across the study: The study was designed to determine how much peripheral blood is required to reliably characterize an individual's TCRbeta and IgG repertoires. In each of the approximately ten independently drawn blood samples, both the TCRbeta and the IgG repertoires were quantified. For technical replicates, two replicate TCRbeta cDNA libraries were prepared from one shared RNA pool that came from a single 10 ml draw. General conclusions and limits of the study: Of the top 10,000 TCRbeta clonotypes in one technical replicate library, 94.8% were also found in the other technical replicate library. Because EDTA tubes had to be fractionated immediately, the use of EDTA tubes in multi-site collections was limited. Pooling tubes did not make the overlap of rare TCRbeta clonotypes any better, which implies that much larger blood volumes would be needed to capture those rare clonotypes. The TCRbeta rarefaction curves did not fully level off, which suggests under-sequencing or many low-abundance clonotypes. Evidence of cross-contamination, likely from batch processing, showed up in one pair of TCRbeta libraries, so the UMI-sequence pairs shared by that pair of libraries were removed. Every single 10 ml sample contained the 1,000 most abundant TCRbeta clonotypes from the pooled draws. Coverage of the top 10,000 TCRbeta clonotypes approached saturation when 3 or 4 tubes (roughly 29-45 ml blood) were combined.

Turning to this clonotype: It lacks a known antigen. One base away there is no much larger clone; base qualities are not given.

Libraries were prepared through PCR. TCRdb records Illumina MiSeq as the sequencer. Synthesis of cDNA relied on SMARTScribe reverse transcriptase together with a 5' template-switch oligo that added a universal priming site. Each cDNA molecule was tagged by a 12-nucleotide random unique molecular identifier (UMI) carried on the template-switch oligo. During reverse transcription, chain-specific reverse primers targeted TCRbeta transcripts. Uracil DNA glycosylase treatment was used to remove residual template-switch adapters, and a Qiagen MinElute kit was used to purify the cDNA. The first PCR used KAPA HiFi HotStart ReadyMix for roughly 25 cycles, split across four 50 ul reactions with step-out primers. Before any further amplification, the products of the first-round PCR were gel-purified. Illumina Nextera adapters were added in a second 8-cycle PCR, after which libraries were purified and pooled. A 50-nucleotide 5' read captured the UMI barcode for each TCRbeta molecule. The original methods were these. Reads were grouped by UMI into consensus reads using the MIGEC toolkit. Final reads were produced by merging forward and reverse consensus reads with PEAR. Identical UMI-sequence pairs found in more than one library were treated as cross-sample contamination and removed by a custom decontamination script. V(D)J assignment and CDR3 extraction were performed with MIGMAP, a wrapper around IgBLAST. TCR clonotypes were defined by identical V gene, J gene and CDR3 amino acid sequence, and CDR1 and CDR2 were left unsequenced. The public reads were reanalyzed by TCRdb: fastp trimming at Q25, MiXCR alignment, in-frame beta chains only. Each entry is one CDR3 protein sequence, shown with its most common DNA and genes. The V and J calls were not made by the authors but by TCRdb's processing. Across this sample there are some 3,600 distinct CDR3 sequences, with roughly 50% seen only once. The ten largest account for about 24% of the sample.

TCRbeta repertoires were measured from mRNA instead of genomic DNA, an approach that captures expressed receptors. Buffy coat leukocytes were collected into Trizol, and RNA was extracted with the Direct-zol RNA MiniPrep Plus kit without cell sorting. EDTA blood tubes were spun right away at 4 degrees C to separate plasma, buffy coat and red blood cells. Sample: peripheral blood. This clonotype was sampled from a human donor in good health.

The DNA is as follows: TGCAGCGCCCCGACAGGGGGTTGCGACGAGCAGTACTTC. Its protein is CSAPTGGCDEQYF. Recombination joined TRBV29-1 with TRBJ2-7, with 9 junctional bases fitting TRBD1. The CDR3 has 13 amino acids, counting the end cysteine and phenylalanine. Just the 39-base CDR3 DNA is kept, in frame starting at base 1. In the germline V gene, CDR1 corresponds to SQVTM and CDR2 to ANQGSEA. Trimming accounts for 7 bases at V and 5 bases at J, while the number of junction bases matched to no gene is 9.